These T cell receptor beta chains were read from a single sample in a study of T cell repertoires in cytomegalovirus infection. From the reads, TCRdb called clonotypes with MiXCR, one entry per CDR3 protein. Of 350,000 to 450,000 distinct CDR3 sequences in the sample, roughly 18% were seen once. The sequenced sample was PBMCs. These receptors were collected from a human donor in good health (CMV status not recorded). Some clones in this sample may be carry-over from other donors' samples. Each CDR3 is given without its conserved first and last residue. Each record gives: D gene, J gene, V gene, CDR3 protein. The D gene is left open where the match is weak.

D: .
J: TRBJ2-7
V: TRBV12-5
CDR3: ASGLWGAVYEQY

D: .
J: TRBJ1-2
V: TRBV12-3/TRBV12-4
CDR3: ASTTRVRGGGYT

D: .
J: TRBJ1-1
V: TRBV7-2
CDR3: ASSLRRGRTEAF

D: .
J: TRBJ1-6
V: TRBV7-9
CDR3: ASSSSRVLH

D: TRBD1
J: TRBJ1-5
V: TRBV2
CDR3: ASSEDRAVNQPQH

D: .
J: TRBJ1-5
V: TRBV12-3/TRBV12-4
CDR3: ASSLGTVGPADQPQH

D: .
J: TRBJ2-7
V: TRBV5-5
CDR3: ASSWTGLTSYEQY

D: TRBD1
J: TRBJ2-7
V: TRBV30
CDR3: AWSTSGTVAYEQY

D: .
J: TRBJ1-2
V: TRBV7-2
CDR3: ASSSGTPGGYT

D: .
J: TRBJ1-1
V: TRBV6-2/TRBV6-3
CDR3: ASSYSSSRGLNTEAF

D: .
J: TRBJ1-1
V: TRBV7-9
CDR3: ASRGLSTVDTEAF

D: .
J: TRBJ1-6
V: TRBV7-8
CDR3: ASSSEGSLYNSPLH

D: .
J: TRBJ1-4
V: TRBV6-2/TRBV6-3
CDR3: ASSYGTDDEKLF

D: .
J: TRBJ1-1
V: TRBV12-3/TRBV12-4
CDR3: ASTTDSNTEAF

D: .
J: TRBJ2-7
V: TRBV7-6
CDR3: ASSLSGDREQY

D: .
J: TRBJ1-2
V: TRBV3-1
CDR3: ASSPGPHYGYT

D: .
J: TRBJ1-3
V: TRBV7-2
CDR3: ASSLGANNGNTIY

D: TRBD1
J: TRBJ2-3
V: TRBV10-3
CDR3: AIRGTGEADTQY

D: .
J: TRBJ2-1
V: TRBV5-1
CDR3: ASSLAAGGSNNEQF

D: TRBD2
J: TRBJ2-1
V: TRBV30
CDR3: AWTPGTSGQYNEQF

D: .
J: TRBJ2-3
V: TRBV7-2
CDR3: ASSPTRPRVASTDTQY

D: TRBD2
J: TRBJ2-3
V: TRBV4-3
CDR3: ASSPFGLAGALPSTDTQY

D: TRBD2
J: TRBJ2-7
V: TRBV7-2
CDR3: ASSLAGLAAYEQY

D: .
J: TRBJ1-2
V: TRBV7-2
CDR3: ASSLVLADYGYT

D: .
J: TRBJ2-7
V: TRBV7-9
CDR3: ASSLILAAAGEQY

D: .
J: TRBJ2-7
V: TRBV12-3/TRBV12-4
CDR3: ASSPGGQPWGQY

D: .
J: TRBJ1-3
V: TRBV6-1
CDR3: ASRQRSGNTIY

D: .
J: TRBJ2-3
V: TRBV12-3/TRBV12-4
CDR3: ASSLAGVGEDTQY

D: .
J: TRBJ2-2
V: TRBV6-1
CDR3: ASREGMNTGELF

D: TRBD2
J: TRBJ2-1
V: TRBV28
CDR3: ASSRWSGGGNNEQF

D: TRBD2
J: TRBJ2-5
V: TRBV7-9
CDR3: ASSFVAGAEETQY

D: .
J: TRBJ1-1
V: TRBV19
CDR3: ASSITWGKMNTEAF

D: TRBD2
J: TRBJ2-7
V: TRBV5-1
CDR3: ASSWTSGYEQY

D: TRBD2
J: TRBJ2-3
V: TRBV5-1
CDR3: ASSPGGGSADTQY

D: TRBD1
J: TRBJ2-7
V: TRBV11-2
CDR3: ASSSLPRGRGQYEQY